What follows are 13 T cell receptor beta chains derived from one specimen sequenced in a study of blood T cell repertoires in COVID-19. Using immunoSEQ multiplex PCR, the repertoire was profiled, and TCRdb retains in-frame clones only, with some absent. The data contain about 190,000 clones, 85% of them singletons. Material: peripheral blood. Receptors were obtained from a woman aged 80 or over with acute or convalescent COVID-19.

CDR3 amino acids: CASSQGPGQGESPLHF. CDR3 nucleotides: TGTGCCAGCAGCCAAGGGCCAGGACAGGGGGAATCACCCCTCCACTTT. The V call is TRBV4-2, the J call TRBJ1-6, with 10 nucleotides matching TRBD1. This CDR3 spans 16 amino acids. Unmatched junction bases numbered 7, after V lost 1 base and J lost 10 bases. Germline lookup yields CDR1 LGHNA and CDR2 YNFKEQ.

The chain has TRBV14 and TRBJ2-3; D is uncertain. Trimming shortened V by 3 bases and J by 4 bases, and 2 bases separated the two germline ends. CDR1 and CDR2 (germline): SGHDN, FVKESK. The CDR3 contains 11 residues. The CDR3 sequence: CASSHADTQYF. Written as DNA, the CDR3 is TGTGCCAGCAGCCACGCAGATACGCAGTATTTT.

V is TRBV21-1 and J is TRBJ1-5; the DNA was not used to check the table's D call, TRBD1. TRBV21-1 is reported as a pseudogene. This CDR3 spans 15 amino acids. The CDR3 is CASSKGQLSNQPQHF. In nucleotides, the CDR3 is TGTGCCAGCAGCAAAGGACAGCTGTCCAATCAGCCCCAGCATTTT.

The chain carries TRBV30 and TRBJ2-2; unclear D gene. Germline CDR1 reads GTSNPN; CDR2 reads SVGIG (reference sequence). The CDR3 consists of 13 residues. The V gene lost 3 bases and the J gene lost 1 base, with 6 bases spanning the gap. Written as DNA, the CDR3 is TGTGCCTGGAGCACGGGGAACACCGGGGAGCTGTTTTTT. The encoded protein is CAWSTGNTGELFF.

In its sample, this clone was seen once. The J gene is TRBJ2-1, the V gene TRBV6-5; 7 bases align to TRBD1. This CDR3 spans 15 amino acids. V lost 6 bases and J lost 2; bases outside the gene matches: 7. Per germline, CDR1 MNHEY and CDR2 SVGAGI. The CDR3 here is CASSPSGTAYNEQFF. Written as DNA, the CDR3 is TGTGCCAGCAGCCCATCCGGGACAGCCTACAATGAGCAGTTCTTC.

This clone has only a few counts. The V and J genes are TRBV20-1 and TRBJ1-1, with a possible D match to TRBD1 (5 bases). This CDR3 comprises 15 residues. V gave up 3 bases and J gave up 2 bases, with 16 bases separating them. Germline CDR1 reads DFQATT; CDR2 reads SNEGSKA (reference sequence). The CDR3 protein is CSASGGEGFNTEAFF. CDR3 in DNA: TGCAGTGCTAGTGGAGGGGAGGGATTTAACACTGAAGCTTTCTTT.

The chain uses TRBV27 and TRBJ1-1, with 7 nucleotides matching TRBD1. V gave up 5 bases and J gave up 8 bases; unmatched junction bases: 2. Germline CDR1 MNHEY, CDR2 SMNVEV (reference sequence). CDR3 length: 11 amino acids. This CDR3 is CASSGDREAFF. The CDR3 bases are TGTGCCAGCAGTGGGGACAGAGAAGCTTTCTTT.

Comment on this clone: At one of its ends the junction is not consistent with the germline gene, which may arise from a read error. This sequence joins TRBV7-7 and TRBJ2-2; maybe TRBD2 (6 bases). The germline V gene encodes CDR1 SSHAT and CDR2 FNYEAQ (reference sequence). The CDR3 is made up of 15 amino acids. The CDR3 nucleotides read TGTGCTAGCAGCTCGAGACTAGCGAACACCGGGGAGCTGTTTTTT. Translated, it gives CASSSRLANTGELFF. The whole variable domain, remainder taken from reference TRBV7-7 and TRBJ2-2, is GAGVSQSPRYKVTKRGQDVTLRCDPISSHATLYWYQQALGQGPEFLTYFNYEAQPDKSGLPSDRFSAERPEGSISTLTIQRTEQRDSAMYRCASSSRLANTGELFFGEGSRLTVL.

DNA of the CDR3: TGTGCCAGCAGCTTTCAGGGAGGTCAGCCCCAGCATTTT. It yields the protein CASSFQGGQPQHF. The genes are TRBV7-9 and TRBJ1-5, with D tentatively TRBD1 (5 bases). This CDR3 spans 13 amino acids. Trimming removed 3 bases at V and 6 bases at J, with 9 bases between. Germline-derived CDR1 and CDR2 are SEHNR and FQNEAQ (reference sequence).

The chain links TRBV7-8 to TRBJ2-7, with 7 bases matching TRBD2. Germline lookup yields CDR1 SGHVS and CDR2 FQNEAQ. The CDR3 spans 13 residues. The V and J ends lost 8 bases and 3 bases, in that order; junction bases with no gene match: 7. CDR3 loop: CASWTSKDYEQYF. Here the CDR3 DNA reads TGTGCCAGCTGGACTAGTAAAGACTACGAGCAGTACTTC.

This sequence joins TRBV6-5 and TRBJ1-6; D may be TRBD1 (5 bases). Germline V gives CDR1 MNHEY, CDR2 SVGAGI. V was pared by 8 bases and J by 6 bases, with 14 bases between. This CDR3 has 14 residues. CDR3 nucleotides: TGTGCCAGCGTGGCAGGGTCCGGTAATTCACCCCTCCACTTT. Its translation is CASVAGSGNSPLHF.

V gene TRBV5-1 combines with J gene TRBJ2-7; TRBD2 is a possible D gene (6 bases). The germline V and J ends were trimmed by 4 bases and 5 bases, with 19 bases remaining between them. The CDR3 covers 15 residues. Germline-derived CDR1 and CDR2 are SGHRS and YFSETQ. DNA of the CDR3: TGCGCCAGCAGCCCGAGACTTTTAGGAGGGGACGAGCAGTACTTC. Protein product: CASSPRLLGGDEQYF.

The chain uses TRBV28 and TRBJ2-7; D is possibly TRBD2 (5 bases). The CDR3 runs 15 residues. The V end was cut by 5 bases, the J end by 1 base, with 15 bases between. The germline V gene has CDR1 MDHEN and CDR2 SYDVKM. CDR3 nucleotides: TGTGCCAGCAGTCCCGGACTCGGCCTATCCTACGAGCAGTACTTC. Translating it yields CASSPGLGLSYEQYF.